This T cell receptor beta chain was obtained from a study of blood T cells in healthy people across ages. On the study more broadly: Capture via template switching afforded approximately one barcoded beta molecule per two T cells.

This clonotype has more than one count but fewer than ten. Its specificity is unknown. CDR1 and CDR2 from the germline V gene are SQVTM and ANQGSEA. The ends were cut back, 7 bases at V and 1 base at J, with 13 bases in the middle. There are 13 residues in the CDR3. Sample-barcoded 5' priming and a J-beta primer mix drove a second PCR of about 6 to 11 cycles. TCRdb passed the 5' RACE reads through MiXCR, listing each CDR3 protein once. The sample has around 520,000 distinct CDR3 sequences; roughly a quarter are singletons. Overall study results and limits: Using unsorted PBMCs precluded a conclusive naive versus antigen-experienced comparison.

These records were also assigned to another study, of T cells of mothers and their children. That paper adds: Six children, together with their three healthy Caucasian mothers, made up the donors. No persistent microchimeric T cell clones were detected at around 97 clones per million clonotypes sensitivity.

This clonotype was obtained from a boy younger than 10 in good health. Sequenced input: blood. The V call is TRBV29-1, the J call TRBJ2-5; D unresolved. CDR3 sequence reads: CSALGQSQETQYF. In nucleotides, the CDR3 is TGCAGCGCCCTCGGTCAGAGCCAAGAGACCCAGTACTTC.